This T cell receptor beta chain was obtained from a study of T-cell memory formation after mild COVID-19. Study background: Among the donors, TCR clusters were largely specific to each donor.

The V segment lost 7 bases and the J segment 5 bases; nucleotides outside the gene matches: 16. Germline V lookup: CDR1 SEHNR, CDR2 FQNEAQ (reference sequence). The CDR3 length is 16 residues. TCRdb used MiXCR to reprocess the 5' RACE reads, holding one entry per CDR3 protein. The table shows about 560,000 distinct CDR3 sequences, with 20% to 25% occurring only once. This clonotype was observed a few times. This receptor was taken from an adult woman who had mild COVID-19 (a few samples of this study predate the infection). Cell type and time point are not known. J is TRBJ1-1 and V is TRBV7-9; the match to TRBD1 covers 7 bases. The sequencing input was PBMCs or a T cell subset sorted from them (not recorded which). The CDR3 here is CASNPSTLEQGTEAFF. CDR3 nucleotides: TGTGCCAGCAATCCCTCCACCCTTGAACAGGGGACTGAAGCTTTCTTT.